This paragraph covers one T cell receptor beta chain sequence. The target of this receptor is not known. Within one base of it there is no much larger clone, and no base qualities were kept. In light of the paper, this sample's treatment or condition label describes: live attenuated yellow fever vaccine strain. At each blood-draw timepoint, two biological replicates of bulk PBMCs were collected. A standard Ficoll-Paque protocol was used to isolate PBMCs from peripheral blood. TriZol was used to extract RNA from bulk PBMCs, CD4 and CD8 fractions, and dextramer-positive and dextramer-negative fractions. The sequencer listed for this sample is Illumina NovaSeq 6000. TCR cDNA was synthesized by 5'RACE template switching, which introduced a universal primer site and unique molecular identifiers. Priming of cDNA synthesis was performed from both the TCR alpha and TCR beta constant segments. Two PCR steps were used to amplify libraries, with sample barcodes and sequencing adapters being added in the second step. Libraries were sequenced on Illumina HiSeq 2500 (2x100 bp) or NovaSeq (2x150 bp). As for how the authors treated the data: MIGEC was used to demultiplex reads and collapse the reads into UMI consensus sequences, and MiXCR was used for V(D)J alignment. Vaccine-responding clonotypes were identified with edgeR using replicate PBMC samples, with FDR below 0.01 and a log2 fold change above 5 up to day 15 being required. Bulk clonotypes were assigned CD4 or CD8 identity according to which sequenced CD4 or CD8 repertoire held them at higher abundance. Using fastp at Q25 and MiXCR, TCRdb reprocessed the public reads and kept productive beta chains. Every entry covers one CDR3 protein and lists the most common genes and DNA from its rows. TCRdb assigned the V and J calls; the authors' analysis was not used. This sample has some 320,000 distinct CDR3 sequences in its table, and 4.1% of those were observed once. The ten top clones hold 20% to 25% of the sample.

This sample was taken from a study of T cells after yellow fever vaccination (dated by TCRdb to between 2019 and 2020). For the study in its entirety: The SMART-Seq v4 Ultra Low Input RNA kit was used to prepare libraries from fractions with low cell numbers. To follow T-cell clones before and after both primary and booster YFV17D yellow fever vaccination, bulk TCR alpha and beta repertoires underwent longitudinal sequencing. The cohort comprised two healthy male donors, one aged 18 to 30 and one aged 30 to 40 years. Blood was collected at multiple timepoints before and after primary and secondary immunization, and bulk PBMC replicates and cell subsets were isolated. Here is what the overall study found, with its caveats: The secondary T-cell response was found to be weaker but faster than the primary response, with a peak reached on day 5 rather than on day 15. A small share of clonotypes occurred in both CD4 and CD8 compartments, likely arising from convergent recombination. Computational filtering was needed because FACS-sorted repertoires could contain abundant contaminating clonotypes from the bulk population. Most clones expanded after primary vaccination (approximately 96% of CD4 and 88% of CD8) were re-detected after the booster, suggesting that broad memory maintenance occurred. Because the study included only a couple of donors, the extent to which the findings can be generalized is limited.

V is cut back by 0 bases and J by 5 bases, with 6 bases in the junction unmatched. Counted from cysteine to phenylalanine, this CDR3 has 15 amino acids. Just CDR3 DNA is preserved here, 45 bases in frame from base 1. Based on the germline V gene, the CDR1 and CDR2 sequences are MNHNS and SASEGT. The specimen was PBMCs, collected 5 days after the yellow fever booster vaccination. The receptor was isolated from a man aged 18-30 years who received the YFV17D yellow fever vaccine. This sequence uses TRBV6-1 and TRBJ2-5, and TRBD1 matches 7 of the central bases. DNA sequence: TGTGCCAGCAGTGAAGCGACAGGGATTTCGGAGACCCAGTACTTC. Its translation is CASSEATGISETQYF.